This is a list of T cell receptor beta chains from one sample in a study of blood T cells in healthy people across ages. From the 5' RACE reads, TCRdb called clonotypes with MiXCR, one entry per CDR3 protein. Altogether some 860,000 distinct CDR3 sequences are present, around 50% being singletons, with the ten largest covering 20% to 30%. Sequenced material: blood. These receptors were collected from a man aged 40-55 years in good health. The CDR3 runs from the conserved cysteine through the conserved F or W. The order of the fields is CDR3 DNA, CDR3 protein, clone size, J gene, D gene, V gene. The D gene is left open where the match is weak. Rows may omit the clone size; those that give it use once, few, many or a size class.

CDR3 DNA: TGTGCCAGCTCACCTTCCACCGGACAGGGTAAATCCCCTAACTATGGCTACACCTTC
CDR3 protein: CASSPSTGQGKSPNYGYTF
clone size: few
J gene: TRBJ1-2
D gene: TRBD1
V gene: TRBV18

CDR3 DNA: TGTGCCAGCAAAGACATCTCCACAGATACGCAGTATTTT
CDR3 protein: CASKDISTDTQYF
clone size: NA
J gene: TRBJ2-3
D gene: NA
V gene: TRBV6-1

CDR3 DNA: TGCAGTGCTAGAGATCCCCGGGACAGGGTGGTGAGAATGAACACTGAAGCTTTCTTT
CDR3 protein: CSARDPRDRVVRMNTEAFF
clone size: NA
J gene: TRBJ1-1
D gene: TRBD1
V gene: TRBV20-1

CDR3 DNA: TGTGCCAGCAGTACCCGGGACAGCGATAACTATGGCTACACCTTC
CDR3 protein: CASSTRDSDNYGYTF
clone size: few
J gene: TRBJ1-2
D gene: TRBD1
V gene: TRBV27

CDR3 DNA: TGTGCCAGCAGCTTAGTGAGCGCCCGCTCTTCAGATACGCAGTATTTT
CDR3 protein: CASSLVSARSSDTQYF
clone size: NA
J gene: TRBJ2-3
D gene: NA
V gene: TRBV7-2

CDR3 DNA: TGTGCCAGCAGCTCTAATAGCGGGAGGTATACCTACAATGAGCAGTACTTC
CDR3 protein: CASSSNSGRYTYNEQYF
clone size: NA
J gene: TRBJ2-7
D gene: TRBD2
V gene: TRBV7-9

CDR3 DNA: TGCAGCGTTGCAGGGGCATCCAATGAGCAGTTCTTC
CDR3 protein: CSVAGASNEQFF
clone size: once
J gene: TRBJ2-1
D gene: NA
V gene: TRBV29-1

CDR3 DNA: TGTGCCAGCAGCCAAGTATTCGGGGATCAGAATGGCTACACCTTC
CDR3 protein: CASSQVFGDQNGYTF
clone size: few
J gene: TRBJ1-2
D gene: NA
V gene: TRBV14

CDR3 DNA: TGCAGCGTTCAGGACTCCGCAGACAATGAGCAGTTCTTC
CDR3 protein: CSVQDSADNEQFF
clone size: NA
J gene: TRBJ2-1
D gene: NA
V gene: TRBV29-1

CDR3 DNA: TGTGCCAGCAGTTCGGCCCGAGGGGCGGTACCCTACAATGAGCAGTACTTC
CDR3 protein: CASSSARGAVPYNEQYF
clone size: NA
J gene: TRBJ2-7
D gene: NA
V gene: TRBV12-3/TRBV12-4

CDR3 DNA: TGTGCCAGCAGTTTTAACCTATACTACGAGCAGTACTTC
CDR3 protein: CASSFNLYYEQYF
clone size: NA
J gene: TRBJ2-7
D gene: NA
V gene: TRBV27

CDR3 DNA: TGTGCCAGCAGCTGGATGGGTATCGCTTTCTTT
CDR3 protein: CASSWMGIAFF
clone size: few
J gene: TRBJ1-1
D gene: NA
V gene: TRBV5-6

CDR3 DNA: TGCAGTGCTAGGGGGGATCCCCGGACCTATAGCAATCAGCCCCAGCATTTT
CDR3 protein: CSARGDPRTYSNQPQHF
clone size: few
J gene: TRBJ1-5
D gene: NA
V gene: TRBV20-1

CDR3 DNA: TGTGCCAGCAGCCATAGCGGGTCCTCCTACGAGCAGTACTTC
CDR3 protein: CASSHSGSSYEQYF
clone size: NA
J gene: TRBJ2-7
D gene: TRBD2
V gene: TRBV3-1

CDR3 DNA: TGCAGCGGACGTACTAGCGGAGCCTACAAGGAGCAGTTCTTC
CDR3 protein: CSGRTSGAYKEQFF
clone size: NA
J gene: TRBJ2-1
D gene: TRBD2
V gene: TRBV29-1

CDR3 DNA: TGCAGCGTTGATGGGCAGCGGGGCTACAATGAGCAGTTCTTC
CDR3 protein: CSVDGQRGYNEQFF
clone size: few
J gene: TRBJ2-1
D gene: TRBD2
V gene: TRBV29-1

CDR3 DNA: TGTGCCAGCAGTTACACGTTGGAGACCCAGTACTTC
CDR3 protein: CASSYTLETQYF
clone size: NA
J gene: TRBJ2-5
D gene: NA
V gene: TRBV6-6

CDR3 DNA: TGTGCCAGCAGCAGCGGAGGCGGGGAGACCCAGTACTTC
CDR3 protein: CASSSGGGETQYF
clone size: NA
J gene: TRBJ2-5
D gene: NA
V gene: TRBV7-3

CDR3 DNA: TGTGCCAGCAGTTGGGGAGCACTAGGGGGAGATACGCAGTATTTT
CDR3 protein: CASSWGALGGDTQYF
clone size: NA
J gene: TRBJ2-3
D gene: NA
V gene: TRBV27

CDR3 DNA: TGTGCCAGCACCCGATCGGGCGAGCTATCCCAGTACTTC
CDR3 protein: CASTRSGELSQYF
clone size: few
J gene: TRBJ2-4
D gene: NA
V gene: TRBV6-6

CDR3 DNA: TGTGCCAGCAGCTTAGCGGACAGCTACTACGAGCAGTACTTC
CDR3 protein: CASSLADSYYEQYF
clone size: NA
J gene: TRBJ2-7
D gene: NA
V gene: TRBV7-2

CDR3 DNA: TGTGCCAGCAATGACCGAGGGCGGGGGTGCTCCTACGAGCAGTACTTC
CDR3 protein: CASNDRGRGCSYEQYF
clone size: NA
J gene: TRBJ2-7
D gene: TRBD2
V gene: TRBV6-4

CDR3 DNA: TGTGCCAGCAGCCCTCCTCCTAGCGGGGTCGGGCCCTACGAGCAGTACTTC
CDR3 protein: CASSPPPSGVGPYEQYF
clone size: NA
J gene: TRBJ2-7
D gene: TRBD2
V gene: TRBV9

CDR3 DNA: TGTGCCAGCAGCTTATCAGGCCCAGGGAGCACGTCACCCCTCCACTTT
CDR3 protein: CASSLSGPGSTSPLHF
clone size: NA
J gene: TRBJ1-6
D gene: NA
V gene: TRBV7-3

CDR3 DNA: TGTGCCAGCAGTTACTCGGCAACAGCCCAAGAGACCCAGTACTTC
CDR3 protein: CASSYSATAQETQYF
clone size: NA
J gene: TRBJ2-5
D gene: NA
V gene: TRBV6-5

CDR3 DNA: TGCAGTGCTAGTTTCGCGTACACTGAAGCTTTCTTT
CDR3 protein: CSASFAYTEAFF
clone size: NA
J gene: TRBJ1-1
D gene: NA
V gene: TRBV20-1

CDR3 DNA: TGCAGCGTCCAACTAGCTGGGGGGGGAGAGACCCAGTACTTC
CDR3 protein: CSVQLAGGGETQYF
clone size: NA
J gene: TRBJ2-5
D gene: TRBD2
V gene: TRBV29-1

CDR3 DNA: TGTGCCAGCAGCGAAGCTAGCGGGAGTACCTACGAGCAGTACTTC
CDR3 protein: CASSEASGSTYEQYF
clone size: NA
J gene: TRBJ2-7
D gene: TRBD2
V gene: TRBV7-2

CDR3 DNA: TGTGCCAGCAGTCAGTTGGACTTCCTCTCCTACAATGAGCAGTTCTTC
CDR3 protein: CASSQLDFLSYNEQFF
clone size: NA
J gene: TRBJ2-1
D gene: NA
V gene: TRBV28

CDR3 DNA: TGTGCCAGCTCACCTATTAGCGGATACACAGATACGCAGTATTTT
CDR3 protein: CASSPISGYTDTQYF
clone size: once
J gene: TRBJ2-3
D gene: NA
V gene: TRBV18

CDR3 DNA: TGTGCCGGCGGCACAGGTATTCGCTACGAGCAGTACTTC
CDR3 protein: CAGGTGIRYEQYF
clone size: NA
J gene: TRBJ2-7
D gene: NA
V gene: TRBV10-3

CDR3 DNA: TGTGCCAGCAGCGTAGTTGATGGTGGAAATGAGCAGTACTTC
CDR3 protein: CASSVVDGGNEQYF
clone size: NA
J gene: TRBJ2-5
D gene: NA
V gene: TRBV9

CDR3 DNA: TGTGCCAGCAGCCAAGATCTAGGAAGGAATGAGCAGTTCTTC
CDR3 protein: CASSQDLGRNEQFF
clone size: NA
J gene: TRBJ2-1
D gene: NA
V gene: TRBV3-1

CDR3 DNA: TGTGCCAGCAGTCAGACAGGGGGCCCTAACAGCATTCAGTACTTC
CDR3 protein: CASSQTGGPNSIQYF
clone size: NA
J gene: TRBJ2-4
D gene: TRBD1
V gene: TRBV28

CDR3 DNA: TGTGCCAGCAGCCAGCCGACAGGGGTGGGCTCCTACGAGCAGTACTTC
CDR3 protein: CASSQPTGVGSYEQYF
clone size: NA
J gene: TRBJ2-7
D gene: TRBD1
V gene: TRBV3-1

CDR3 DNA: TGTGCCAGCAGTTTTGGTAGGAGGGGCTACACCTTC
CDR3 protein: CASSFGRRGYTF
clone size: NA
J gene: TRBJ1-2
D gene: NA
V gene: TRBV12-3/TRBV12-4

CDR3 DNA: TGTGCCAGCAGCCAGGCCGGGACAGTCGTTGTCGGAGCTTTCTTT
CDR3 protein: CASSQAGTVVVGAFF
clone size: NA
J gene: TRBJ1-1
D gene: TRBD1
V gene: TRBV14

CDR3 DNA: TGTGCCAGCAGTTTGTATGGGTCTGAAGCTTTCTTT
CDR3 protein: CASSLYGSEAFF
clone size: NA
J gene: TRBJ1-1
D gene: NA
V gene: TRBV6-2/TRBV6-3

CDR3 DNA: TGTGCCAGCAGCCTTAGAGCTAGCGGGGGTGGCACAGATACGCAGTATTTT
CDR3 protein: CASSLRASGGGTDTQYF
clone size: few
J gene: TRBJ2-3
D gene: TRBD2
V gene: TRBV2

CDR3 DNA: TGTGCCAGCAGCTTCCGACAGGAAGAGACCCAGTACTTC
CDR3 protein: CASSFRQEETQYF
clone size: NA
J gene: TRBJ2-5
D gene: NA
V gene: TRBV5-4

CDR3 DNA: TGTGCCGGCAGTTTAACAGGGTGGAGAGAGACCCAGTACTTC
CDR3 protein: CAGSLTGWRETQYF
clone size: NA
J gene: TRBJ2-5
D gene: NA
V gene: TRBV28

CDR3 DNA: TGTGCCAGCAGCACCAGGGGGGAAGGCTACACCTTC
CDR3 protein: CASSTRGEGYTF
clone size: few
J gene: TRBJ1-2
D gene: TRBD1
V gene: TRBV7-6